This T cell receptor beta chain was observed in a study of blood T cell repertoires in COVID-19. Data came from immunoSEQ multiplex PCR; TCRdb stores just in-frame clones and leaves some out. The data show more than 90,000 clones, about 80% seen once. In this sample, this clone turned up once. The source is a man aged 70-80 years with acute or convalescent COVID-19. The sample taken for sequencing was peripheral blood.

In nucleotides, the CDR3 is TGTGCCAGTAGTACAGGTGGACAGTCCTCCTATAATTCACCCCTCCACTTT. As protein: CASSTGGQSSYNSPLHF. The gene calls are TRBV19 and TRBJ1-6; D might be TRBD1 (6 bases). Trimming shortened V by 4 bases and J by 0 bases, and 13 bases separated the two germline ends. Looked up from germline, CDR1 is LNHDA and CDR2 is SQIVND (reference sequence). The CDR3 is 17 amino acids.